This is a list of T cell receptor beta chains from one sample in a study of shared clonotypes between healthy human individuals. Profiling relied on immunoSEQ multiplex PCR, and the TCRdb table lists in-frame clones only, not all of them. The sample comprises roughly 530,000 clones, almost 97% of which are singletons, and approximately 0.062% rests with the top ten. The material sequenced was naive CD4+ T cells sorted from blood. The source is a woman aged 25 to 45 in good health. Each CDR3 is given with its conserved first and last residue. The D gene is left open where the match is weak.

CDR3 DNA: TGTGCCAGCAGTCGGGACCGCTCCTACGAGCAGTACTTC
CDR3 protein: CASSRDRSYEQYF
J gene: TRBJ2-7
V gene: TRBV7-2
D gene: NA

CDR3 DNA: TGTGCCAGTAGTGAACAGGGGGTCCAGCCCCAGCATTTT
CDR3 protein: CASSEQGVQPQHF
J gene: TRBJ1-5
V gene: TRBV19
D gene: TRBD1

CDR3 DNA: TGTGCCAGCATCCTCCGCGGGGGAAACGGAACCGGGGAGCTGTTTTTT
CDR3 protein: CASILRGGNGTGELFF
J gene: TRBJ2-2
V gene: TRBV7-2
D gene: TRBD2

CDR3 DNA: TGTGCCATCAGAAAAGCGGGGGCCTACGAGCAGTACTTC
CDR3 protein: CAIRKAGAYEQYF
J gene: TRBJ2-7
V gene: TRBV10-3
D gene: TRBD2

CDR3 DNA: TGTGCCAGTAGTATTTTGAACCCAGGATTCGAAGGAGAAAAACTGTTTTTT
CDR3 protein: CASSILNPGFEGEKLFF
J gene: TRBJ1-4
V gene: TRBV19
D gene: NA

CDR3 DNA: TGTGCCAGCAGGGATACCCTCGACAGCCAGGAGCAGTACTTC
CDR3 protein: CASRDTLDSQEQYF
J gene: TRBJ2-7
V gene: TRBV6-1
D gene: NA

CDR3 DNA: TGTGCCAGCAGCGTTTTGAGTGGGAGTCAGCCCCAGCATTTT
CDR3 protein: CASSVLSGSQPQHF
J gene: TRBJ1-5
V gene: TRBV7-2
D gene: NA

CDR3 DNA: TGTTATGACTGGAACACCGGGGAGCTGTTTTTT
CDR3 protein: CYDWNTGELFF
J gene: TRBJ2-2
V gene: TRBV28
D gene: NA

CDR3 DNA: TGTGCCAGCAGCTTGGGCGCGGGAGGGCCCGTCGGGGAGCTGTTTTTT
CDR3 protein: CASSLGAGGPVGELFF
J gene: TRBJ2-2
V gene: TRBV5-6
D gene: TRBD2

CDR3 DNA: TGTGCCAGCATCCCGGGGCCTTCGACTGGCTACACCTTC
CDR3 protein: CASIPGPSTGYTF
J gene: TRBJ1-2
V gene: TRBV2
D gene: NA

CDR3 DNA: TGTGCCAGCAGTAGGACAGTTTCGAGCTCCTACGAGCAGTACTTC
CDR3 protein: CASSRTVSSSYEQYF
J gene: TRBJ2-7
V gene: TRBV6-1
D gene: NA

CDR3 DNA: TGTGCCAGCCGGGACAGGGGCGGTCCGCCCCAGCATTTT
CDR3 protein: CASRDRGGPPQHF
J gene: TRBJ1-5
V gene: TRBV28
D gene: TRBD1

CDR3 DNA: TGTGCCAGCAGTGAAGCGCGCGTCAGTTTTAGGGCTACGAGAGAGCAGTACTTC
CDR3 protein: CASSEARVSFRATREQYF
J gene: TRBJ2-7
V gene: TRBV6-1
D gene: NA

CDR3 DNA: TGTGCCAGCAGCTCGACTAGCGGGCAAGACAATGAGCAGTTCTTC
CDR3 protein: CASSSTSGQDNEQFF
J gene: TRBJ2-1
V gene: TRBV7-9
D gene: TRBD2

CDR3 DNA: TGCGCCAGCAGCAAACATGAGAACACTGAAGCTTTCTTT
CDR3 protein: CASSKHENTEAFF
J gene: TRBJ1-1
V gene: TRBV10-1
D gene: NA

CDR3 DNA: TGTGCCATGTGCCCAGGGGTCACCGGGGAGCTGTTTTTT
CDR3 protein: CAMCPGVTGELFF
J gene: TRBJ2-2
V gene: TRBV10-3
D gene: NA

CDR3 DNA: TGCGCCAGCAGCCAGGTAGAAGCTCGGACAGTCTCCTACGAGCAGTACTTC
CDR3 protein: CASSQVEARTVSYEQYF
J gene: TRBJ2-7
V gene: TRBV4-1
D gene: NA